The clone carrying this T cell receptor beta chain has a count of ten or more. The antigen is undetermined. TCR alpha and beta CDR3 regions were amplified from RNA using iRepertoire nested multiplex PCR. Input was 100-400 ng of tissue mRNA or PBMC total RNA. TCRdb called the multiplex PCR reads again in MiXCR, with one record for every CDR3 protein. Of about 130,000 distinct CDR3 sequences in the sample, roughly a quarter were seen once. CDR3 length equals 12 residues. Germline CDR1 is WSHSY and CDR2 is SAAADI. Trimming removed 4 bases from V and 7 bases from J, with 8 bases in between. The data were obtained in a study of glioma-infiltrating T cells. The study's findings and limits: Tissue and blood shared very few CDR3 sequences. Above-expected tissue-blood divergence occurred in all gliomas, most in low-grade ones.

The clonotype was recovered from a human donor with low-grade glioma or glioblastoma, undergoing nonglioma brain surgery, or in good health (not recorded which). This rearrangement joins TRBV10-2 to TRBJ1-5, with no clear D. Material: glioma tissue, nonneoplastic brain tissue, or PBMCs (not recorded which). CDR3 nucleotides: TGCGCCAGCAGTGGGGTGGGGCAGCCCCAGCATTTT. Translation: CASSGVGQPQHF.